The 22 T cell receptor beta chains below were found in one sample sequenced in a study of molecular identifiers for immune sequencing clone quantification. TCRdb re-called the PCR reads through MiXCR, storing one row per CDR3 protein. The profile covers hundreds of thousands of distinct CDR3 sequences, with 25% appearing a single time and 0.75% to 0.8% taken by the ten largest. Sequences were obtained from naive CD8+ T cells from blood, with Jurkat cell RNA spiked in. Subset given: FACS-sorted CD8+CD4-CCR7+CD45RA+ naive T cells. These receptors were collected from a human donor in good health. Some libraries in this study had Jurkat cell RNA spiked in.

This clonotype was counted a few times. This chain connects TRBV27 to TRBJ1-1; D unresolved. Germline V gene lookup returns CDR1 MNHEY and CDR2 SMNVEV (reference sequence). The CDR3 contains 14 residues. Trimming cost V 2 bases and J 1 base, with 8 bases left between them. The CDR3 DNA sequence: TGTGCCAGCAGTTTAGGCTGGGGGAACACTGAAGCTTTCTTT. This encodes CASSLGWGNTEAFF.

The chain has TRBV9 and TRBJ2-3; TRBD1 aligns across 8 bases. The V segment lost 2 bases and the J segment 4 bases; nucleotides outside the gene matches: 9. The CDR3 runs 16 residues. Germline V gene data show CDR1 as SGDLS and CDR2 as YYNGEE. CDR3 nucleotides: TGTGCCAGCAGCGTCGAGGGGACAGGTGGGTCAGATACGCAGTATTTT. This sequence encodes CASSVEGTGGSDTQYF.

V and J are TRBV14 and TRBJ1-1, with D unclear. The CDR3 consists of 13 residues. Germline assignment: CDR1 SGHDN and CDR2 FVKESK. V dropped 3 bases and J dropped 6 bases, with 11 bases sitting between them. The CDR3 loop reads CASSQIFGAEAFF. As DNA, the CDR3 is TGTGCCAGCAGCCAGATATTCGGAGCTGAAGCTTTCTTT.

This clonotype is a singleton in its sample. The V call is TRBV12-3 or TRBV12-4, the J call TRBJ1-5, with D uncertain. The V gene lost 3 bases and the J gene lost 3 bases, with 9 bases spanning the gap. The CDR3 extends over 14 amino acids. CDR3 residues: CASSFWGANQPQHF. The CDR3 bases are TGTGCCAGCAGTTTTTGGGGAGCCAATCAGCCCCAGCATTTT.

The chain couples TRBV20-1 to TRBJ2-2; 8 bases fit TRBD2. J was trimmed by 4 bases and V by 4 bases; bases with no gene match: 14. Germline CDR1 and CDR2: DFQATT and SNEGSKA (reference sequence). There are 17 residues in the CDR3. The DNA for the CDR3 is TGCAGTGCTACCGGCGCACTAGCGGAAGCTCTCACCGGGGAGCTGTTTTTT. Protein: CSATGALAEALTGELFF.

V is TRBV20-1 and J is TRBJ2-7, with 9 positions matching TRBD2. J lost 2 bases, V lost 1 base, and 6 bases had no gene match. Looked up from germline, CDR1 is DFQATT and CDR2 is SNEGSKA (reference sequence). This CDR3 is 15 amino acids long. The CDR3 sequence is CSARVDSGGAYEQYF. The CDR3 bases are TGCAGTGCTAGAGTTGATAGCGGGGGCGCCTACGAGCAGTACTTC.

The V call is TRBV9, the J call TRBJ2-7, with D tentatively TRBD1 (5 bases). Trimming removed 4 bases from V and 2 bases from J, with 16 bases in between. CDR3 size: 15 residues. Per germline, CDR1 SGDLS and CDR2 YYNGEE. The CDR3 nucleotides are TGTGCCAGCAGCCCAGGGAAGGCCCTTACCTACGAGCAGTACTTC. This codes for CASSPGKALTYEQYF.

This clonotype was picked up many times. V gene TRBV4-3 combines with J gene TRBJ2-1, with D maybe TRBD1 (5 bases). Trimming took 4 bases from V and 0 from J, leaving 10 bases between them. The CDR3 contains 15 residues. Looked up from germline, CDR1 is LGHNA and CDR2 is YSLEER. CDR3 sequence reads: CASSPDSTSYNEQFF. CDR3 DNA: TGCGCCAGCAGCCCCGACAGTACCTCCTACAATGAGCAGTTCTTC.

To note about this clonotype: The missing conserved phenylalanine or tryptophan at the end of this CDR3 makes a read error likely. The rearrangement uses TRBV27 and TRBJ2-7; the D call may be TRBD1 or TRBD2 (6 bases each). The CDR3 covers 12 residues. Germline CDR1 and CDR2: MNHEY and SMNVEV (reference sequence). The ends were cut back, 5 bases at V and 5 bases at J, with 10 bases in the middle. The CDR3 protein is CASSLGGHEQYI. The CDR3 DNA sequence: TGTGCCAGCAGTCTAGGGGGGCACGAGCAGTACATC.

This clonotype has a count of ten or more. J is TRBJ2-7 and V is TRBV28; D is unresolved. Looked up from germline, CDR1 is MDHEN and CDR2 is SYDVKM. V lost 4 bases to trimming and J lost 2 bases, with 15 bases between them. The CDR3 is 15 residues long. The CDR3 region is CASSSYPERTYEQYF. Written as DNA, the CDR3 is TGTGCCAGCAGTTCCTACCCGGAGAGGACCTACGAGCAGTACTTC.

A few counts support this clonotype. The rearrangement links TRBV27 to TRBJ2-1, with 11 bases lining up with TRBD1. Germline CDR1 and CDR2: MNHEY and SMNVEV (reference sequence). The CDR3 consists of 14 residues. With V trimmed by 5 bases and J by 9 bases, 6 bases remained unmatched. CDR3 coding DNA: TGTGCCAGCAGTGGACAGGGGGCTGGGGGTGAGCAGTTCTTC. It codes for CASSGQGAGGEQFF.

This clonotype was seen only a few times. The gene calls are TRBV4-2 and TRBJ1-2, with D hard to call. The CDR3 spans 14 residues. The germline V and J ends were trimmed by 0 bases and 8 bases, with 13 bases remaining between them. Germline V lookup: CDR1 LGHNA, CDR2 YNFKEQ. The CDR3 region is CASSQDKGSYGYTF. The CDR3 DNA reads TGTGCCAGCAGCCAAGATAAGGGATCTTACGGCTACACCTTC.

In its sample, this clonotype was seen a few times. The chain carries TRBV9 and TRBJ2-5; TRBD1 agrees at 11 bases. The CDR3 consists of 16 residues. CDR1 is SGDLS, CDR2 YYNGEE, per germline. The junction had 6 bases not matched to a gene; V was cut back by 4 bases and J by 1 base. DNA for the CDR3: TGTGCCAGCAGCCTCGGGACAGGGGGGTCCCAAGAGACCCAGTACTTC. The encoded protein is CASSLGTGGSQETQYF.

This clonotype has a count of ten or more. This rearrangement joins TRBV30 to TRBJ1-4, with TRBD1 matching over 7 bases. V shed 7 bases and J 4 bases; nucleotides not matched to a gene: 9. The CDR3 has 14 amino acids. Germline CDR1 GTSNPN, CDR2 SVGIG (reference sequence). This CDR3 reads CALSGGGHNEKLFF. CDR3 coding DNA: TGTGCCTTGTCAGGAGGGGGCCATAATGAAAAACTGTTTTTT.

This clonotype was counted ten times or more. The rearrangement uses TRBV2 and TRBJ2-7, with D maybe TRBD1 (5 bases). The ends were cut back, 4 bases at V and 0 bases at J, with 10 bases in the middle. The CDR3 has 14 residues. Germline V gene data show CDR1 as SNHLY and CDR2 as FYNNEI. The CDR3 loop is CASSASQGSYEQYF. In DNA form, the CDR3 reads TGTGCCAGCAGTGCTTCCCAGGGCTCCTACGAGCAGTACTTC.

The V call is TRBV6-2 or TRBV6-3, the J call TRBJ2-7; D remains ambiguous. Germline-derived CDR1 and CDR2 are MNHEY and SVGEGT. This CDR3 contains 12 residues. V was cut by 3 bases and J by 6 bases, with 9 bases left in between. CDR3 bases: TGTGCCAGCAGTTATCAGGCGACCGAGCAGTACTTC. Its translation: CASSYQATEQYF.

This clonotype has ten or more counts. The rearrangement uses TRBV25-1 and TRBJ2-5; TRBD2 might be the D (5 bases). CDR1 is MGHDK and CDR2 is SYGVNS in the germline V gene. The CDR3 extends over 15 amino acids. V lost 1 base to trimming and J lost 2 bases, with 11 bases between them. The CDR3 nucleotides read TGTGCCAGCAGTGAATTGATGGACTCACAAGAGACCCAGTACTTC. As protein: CASSELMDSQETQYF.

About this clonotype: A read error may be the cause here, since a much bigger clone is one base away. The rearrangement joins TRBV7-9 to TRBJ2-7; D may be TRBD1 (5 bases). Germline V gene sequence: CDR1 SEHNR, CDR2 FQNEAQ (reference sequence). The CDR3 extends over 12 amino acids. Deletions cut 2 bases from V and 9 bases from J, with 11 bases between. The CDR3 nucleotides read TGTGCCAGCAGCTTAAGAAAAGGGGTGCAGTACTTC. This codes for CASSLRKGVQYF.

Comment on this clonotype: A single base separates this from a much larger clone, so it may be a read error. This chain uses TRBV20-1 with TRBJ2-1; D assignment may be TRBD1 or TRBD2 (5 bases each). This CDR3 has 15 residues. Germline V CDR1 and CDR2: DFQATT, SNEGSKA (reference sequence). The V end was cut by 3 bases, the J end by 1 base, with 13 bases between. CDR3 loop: CSARGRLLSYNEQFF. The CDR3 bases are TGCAGTGCTAGGGGACGCCTATTATCCTACAATGAGCAGTTCTTC.

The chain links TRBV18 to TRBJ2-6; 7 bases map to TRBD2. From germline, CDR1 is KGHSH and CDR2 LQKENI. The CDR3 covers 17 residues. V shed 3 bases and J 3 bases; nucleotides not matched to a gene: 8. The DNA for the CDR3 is TGTGCCAGCTCACCCGATAGCGGGTTAGGTGGGGCCAACGTCCTGACTTTC. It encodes CASSPDSGLGGANVLTF.

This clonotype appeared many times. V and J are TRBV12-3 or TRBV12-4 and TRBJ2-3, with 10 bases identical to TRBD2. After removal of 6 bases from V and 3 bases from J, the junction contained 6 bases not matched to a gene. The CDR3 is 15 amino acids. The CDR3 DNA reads TGTGCCAGCAGCTTCAGCGGGGGGGTAACAGATACGCAGTATTTT. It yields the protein CASSFSGGVTDTQYF.

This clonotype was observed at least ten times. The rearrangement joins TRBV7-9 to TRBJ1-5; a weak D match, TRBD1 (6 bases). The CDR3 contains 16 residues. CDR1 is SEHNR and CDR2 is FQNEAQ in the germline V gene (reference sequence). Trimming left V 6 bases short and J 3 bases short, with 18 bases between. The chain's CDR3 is CASRDSSGGPNQPQHF. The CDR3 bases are TGTGCCAGCAGAGACTCCAGCGGGGGGCCCAATCAGCCCCAGCATTTT.